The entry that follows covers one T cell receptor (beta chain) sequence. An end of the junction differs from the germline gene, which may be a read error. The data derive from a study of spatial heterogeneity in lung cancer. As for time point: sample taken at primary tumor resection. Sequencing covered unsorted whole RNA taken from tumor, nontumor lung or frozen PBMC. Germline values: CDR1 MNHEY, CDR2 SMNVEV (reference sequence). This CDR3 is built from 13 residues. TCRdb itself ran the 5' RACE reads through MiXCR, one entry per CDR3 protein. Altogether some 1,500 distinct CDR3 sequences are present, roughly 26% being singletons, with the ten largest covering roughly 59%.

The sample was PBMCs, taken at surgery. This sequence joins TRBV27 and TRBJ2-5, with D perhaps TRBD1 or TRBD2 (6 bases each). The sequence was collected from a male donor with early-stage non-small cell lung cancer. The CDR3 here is CASSFGGQGTQYF. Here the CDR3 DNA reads TGTGCCAGCAGTTTCGGGGGACAAGGGACCCAGTACTTC.